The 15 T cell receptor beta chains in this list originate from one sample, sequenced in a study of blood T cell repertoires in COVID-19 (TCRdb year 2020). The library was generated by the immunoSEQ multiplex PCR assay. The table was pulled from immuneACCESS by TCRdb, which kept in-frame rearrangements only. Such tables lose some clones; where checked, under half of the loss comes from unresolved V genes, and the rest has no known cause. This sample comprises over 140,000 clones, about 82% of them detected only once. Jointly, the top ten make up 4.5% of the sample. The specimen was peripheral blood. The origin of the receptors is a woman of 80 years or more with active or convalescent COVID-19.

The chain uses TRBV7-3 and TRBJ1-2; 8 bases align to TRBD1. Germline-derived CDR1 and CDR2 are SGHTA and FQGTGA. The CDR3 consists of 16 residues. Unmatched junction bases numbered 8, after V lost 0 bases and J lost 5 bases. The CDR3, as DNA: TGTGCCAGCAGCTTAACACCCCAGGGGGCACGGTATGGCTACACCTTC. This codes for CASSLTPQGARYGYTF.

CDR3 DNA sequence: TGTGCCAGCAGCCAAGTGGGGACTAGCGGGGTACGAGAGACCCAGTACTTC. It is translated as CASSQVGTSGVRETQYF. The V call is TRBV4-2, the J call TRBJ2-5, with TRBD2 matching over 13 bases. CDR3 length: 17 residues. Germline V gene lookup returns CDR1 LGHNA and CDR2 YNFKEQ. V was clipped by 1 base and J by 4 bases; unmatched bases: 6.

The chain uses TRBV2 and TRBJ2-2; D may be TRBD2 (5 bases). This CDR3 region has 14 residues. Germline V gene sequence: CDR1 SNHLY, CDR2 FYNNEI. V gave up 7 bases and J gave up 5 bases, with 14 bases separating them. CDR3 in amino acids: CASNTGSWTGELFF. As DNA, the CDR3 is TGTGCCAGCAATACGGGATCCTGGACCGGGGAGCTGTTTTTT. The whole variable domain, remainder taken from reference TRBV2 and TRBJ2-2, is EPEVTQTPSHQVTQMGQEVILRCVPISNHLYFYWYRQILGQKVEFLVSFYNNEISEKSEIFDDQFSVERPDGSNFTLKIRSTKLEDSAMYFCASNTGSWTGELFFGEGSRLTVL.

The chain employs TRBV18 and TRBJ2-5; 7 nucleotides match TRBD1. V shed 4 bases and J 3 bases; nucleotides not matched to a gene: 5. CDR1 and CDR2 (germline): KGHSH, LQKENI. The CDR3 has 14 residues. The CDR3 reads CASSLGQMKETQYF. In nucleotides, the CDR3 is TGTGCCAGCTCACTGGGACAGATGAAAGAGACCCAGTACTTC.

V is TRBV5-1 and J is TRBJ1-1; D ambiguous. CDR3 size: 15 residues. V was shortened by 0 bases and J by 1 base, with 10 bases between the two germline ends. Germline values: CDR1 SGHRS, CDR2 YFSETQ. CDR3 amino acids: CASSLDVNRNTEAFF. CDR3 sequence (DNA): TGCGCCAGCAGCTTGGACGTCAACAGGAACACTGAAGCTTTCTTT.

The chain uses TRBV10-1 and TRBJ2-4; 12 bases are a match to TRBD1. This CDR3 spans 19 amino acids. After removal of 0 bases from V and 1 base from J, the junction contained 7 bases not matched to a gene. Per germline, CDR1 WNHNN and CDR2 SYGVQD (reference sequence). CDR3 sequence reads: CASSESGTGGAGAKNIQYF. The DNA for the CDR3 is TGCGCCAGCAGTGAGTCCGGGACAGGGGGCGCGGGCGCCAAAAACATTCAGTACTTC.

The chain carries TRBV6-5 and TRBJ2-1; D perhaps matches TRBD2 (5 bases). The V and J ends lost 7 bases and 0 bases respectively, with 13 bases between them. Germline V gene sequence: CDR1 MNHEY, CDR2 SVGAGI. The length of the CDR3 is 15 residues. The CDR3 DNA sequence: TGTGCCAGCAAAGAGGGCAGAGGCTCCTACAATGAGCAGTTCTTC. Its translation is CASKEGRGSYNEQFF.

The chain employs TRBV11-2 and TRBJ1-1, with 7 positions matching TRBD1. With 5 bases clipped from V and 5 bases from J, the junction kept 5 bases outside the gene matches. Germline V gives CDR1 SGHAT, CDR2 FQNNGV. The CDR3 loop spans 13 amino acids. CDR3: CASSRGRRTEAFF. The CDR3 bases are TGTGCCAGCAGCAGGGGGCGACGGACTGAAGCTTTCTTT.

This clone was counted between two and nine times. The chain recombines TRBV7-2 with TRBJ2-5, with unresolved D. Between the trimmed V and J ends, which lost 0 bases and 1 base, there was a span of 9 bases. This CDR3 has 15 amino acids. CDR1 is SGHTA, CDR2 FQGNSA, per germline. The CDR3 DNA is TGTGCCAGCAGCTTAGCGGCGGCCTTCCAAGAGACCCAGTACTTC. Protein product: CASSLAAAFQETQYF.

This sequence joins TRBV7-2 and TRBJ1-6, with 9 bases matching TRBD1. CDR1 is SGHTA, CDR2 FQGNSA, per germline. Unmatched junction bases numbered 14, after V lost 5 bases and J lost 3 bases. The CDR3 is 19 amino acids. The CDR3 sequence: CASSLWGQGRDYYNSPLHF. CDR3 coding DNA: TGTGCCAGCAGCCTATGGGGACAGGGAAGGGACTACTATAATTCACCCCTCCACTTT. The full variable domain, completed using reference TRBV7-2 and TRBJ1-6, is GAGVSQSPSNKVTEKGKDVELRCDPISGHTALYWYRQSLGQGLEFLIYFQGNSAPDKSGLPSDRFSAERTGGSVSTLTIQRTQQEDSAVYLCASSLWGQGRDYYNSPLHFGNGTRLTVT.

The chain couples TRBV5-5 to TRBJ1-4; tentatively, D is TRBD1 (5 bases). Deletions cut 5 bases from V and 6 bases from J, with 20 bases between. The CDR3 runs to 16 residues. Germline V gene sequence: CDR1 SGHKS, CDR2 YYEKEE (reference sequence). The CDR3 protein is CASSLGRGLQYEKLFF. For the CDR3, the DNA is TGTGCCAGCAGTCTGGGGCGTGGGCTACAATATGAAAAACTGTTTTTT.

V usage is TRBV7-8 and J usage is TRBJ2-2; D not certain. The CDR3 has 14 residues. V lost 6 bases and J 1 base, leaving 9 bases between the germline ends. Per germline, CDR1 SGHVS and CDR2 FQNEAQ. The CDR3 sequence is CASRSDLNTGELFF. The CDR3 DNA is TGTGCCAGCAGGTCAGACTTGAACACCGGGGAGCTGTTTTTT.

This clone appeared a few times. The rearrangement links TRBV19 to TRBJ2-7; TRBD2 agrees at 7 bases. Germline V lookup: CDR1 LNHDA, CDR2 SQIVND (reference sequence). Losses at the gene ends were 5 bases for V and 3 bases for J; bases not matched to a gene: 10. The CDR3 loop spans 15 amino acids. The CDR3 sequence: CASSQPGGNNYEQYF. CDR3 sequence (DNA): TGTGCCAGTAGTCAGCCCGGGGGGAATAACTACGAGCAGTACTTC.

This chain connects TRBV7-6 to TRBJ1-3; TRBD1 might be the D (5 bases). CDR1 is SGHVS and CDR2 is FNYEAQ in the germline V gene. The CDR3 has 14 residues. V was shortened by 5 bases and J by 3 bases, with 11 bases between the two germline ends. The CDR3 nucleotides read TGTGCCAGCAGCCTCGGGGGAAATGGAAACACCATATATTTT. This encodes CASSLGGNGNTIYF.

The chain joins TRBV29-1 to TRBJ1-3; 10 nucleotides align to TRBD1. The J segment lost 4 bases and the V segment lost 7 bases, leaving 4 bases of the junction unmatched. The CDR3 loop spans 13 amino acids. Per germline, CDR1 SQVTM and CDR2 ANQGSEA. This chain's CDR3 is CSAGTGAGNTIYF. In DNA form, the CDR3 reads TGCAGCGCCGGGACAGGGGCCGGAAACACCATATATTTT.